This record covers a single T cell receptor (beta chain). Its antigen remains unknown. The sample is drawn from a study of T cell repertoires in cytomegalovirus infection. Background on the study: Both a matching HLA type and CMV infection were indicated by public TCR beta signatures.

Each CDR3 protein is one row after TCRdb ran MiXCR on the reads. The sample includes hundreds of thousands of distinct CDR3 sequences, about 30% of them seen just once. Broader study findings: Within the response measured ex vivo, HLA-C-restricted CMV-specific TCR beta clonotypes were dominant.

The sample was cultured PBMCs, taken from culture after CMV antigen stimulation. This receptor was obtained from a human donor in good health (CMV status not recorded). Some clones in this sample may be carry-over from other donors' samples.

CDR3 region: CASNGGTGELFF. CDR3 coding DNA: TGTGCCAGCAATGGTGGCACCGGGGAGCTGTTTTTT. J is TRBJ2-2 and V is TRBV2, with unresolved D. This CDR3 is 12 amino acids long. Trimming pared 7 bases from V and 4 bases from J, leaving 7 bases between. CDR1 and CDR2 from the germline V gene are SNHLY and FYNNEI.